This paragraph covers one T cell receptor (beta chain) sequence. Its antigen is as yet unknown. RNA transcripts provided the source from which TCR beta CDR3 regions were amplified. TCR CDR3 underwent first-round RT-PCR with the HTBI primer set. TCRdb re-called the multiplex PCR reads through MiXCR, storing one row per CDR3 protein. The table includes a few hundred thousand distinct CDR3 sequences, 15% to 20% detected once. The germline V gene encodes CDR1 SGHVS and CDR2 FQNEAQ. The length of the CDR3 is 13 residues. Trimming stripped 7 bases from V and 3 bases from J, with 11 bases between. The sample belongs to a study of T cells in Graves' hyperthyroidism and ophthalmopathy. Study results and caveats: Blood also contained most expanded thyroid clonotypes above 0.001.

In the ophthalmopathy cohort, Clinical Activity Score was at least 3, NOSPECS grade at least 4, and duration under 3 months. On the basis of clinical symptoms, serum thyroxine and TRAb, thyroid ultrasound and orbital computed tomography, diagnoses were made. PBMCs were sourced from roughly 9.3 ml fresh peripheral blood. This receptor was obtained from a woman in her thirties with Graves' ophthalmopathy. The chain couples TRBV7-8 to TRBJ2-3; D is uncertain. Sequenced sample: blood. The CDR3 reads CASILGPTDTQYF. CDR3 in DNA: TGTGCCAGCATCCTGGGCCCAACAGATACGCAGTATTTT.